This T cell receptor (beta chain) stems from a study of CD8+ T cells in alopecia areata. Whole-study results and caveats: Across lesional scalp, and particularly alopecia totalis/universalis, clonality surpassed that of normal scalp. Mouse data revealed clearer TCR sharing than patient data did, a gap possibly tied to HLA.

This clone has just a few counts. Its antigen is still unknown. It was from PBMCs that CD4+ and CD8+ T cells were sorted. The germline V and J ends were trimmed by 9 bases and 0 bases, with 19 bases remaining between them. Looked up from germline, CDR1 is LNHDA and CDR2 is SQIVND (reference sequence). The length of the CDR3 is 16 residues. Isolated RNA was reverse transcribed into cDNA used as the sequencing template. Libraries were prepared by immunoSEQ multiplex PCR; TCRdb keeps only in-frame clonotypes and omits some of them. There are 90,000 to 120,000 clones in the sample; approximately 59% occur only once, and around a fifth lies in the top ten.

The sequence was obtained from a human donor in good health. The chain recombines TRBV19 with TRBJ2-3, with D possibly TRBD2 on 5 matching bases. The specimen was CD8+ T cells sorted from blood. CDR3 residues: CASCESGTASTDTQYF. The CDR3 DNA reads TGTGCCAGCTGCGAGAGCGGAACTGCTAGCACAGATACGCAGTATTTT.